A selection of T cell receptor beta chains follows, all from one sample in a study of blood T cells in healthy people across ages. TCRdb reprocessed the 5' RACE reads via MiXCR and lists one record per CDR3 protein. The sample records over 600,000 distinct CDR3 sequences, 56% being singletons. Specimen: blood. The receptors were sampled from a man aged 40-55 years in good health. The CDR3 runs from the conserved cysteine through the conserved F or W. Not all rows give a size; the values are once, few, many and, for expanded clones, a class.

few	TRBV4-1	TRBJ1-1	CASSPLGRLNTEAFF
.	TRBV21-1	TRBJ2-7	CASSKVRQIVGEQYF
.	TRBV7-9	TRBJ1-6	CASSSTRRAGDNSPLHF
.	TRBV3-1	TRBJ2-3	CASSQGYRNPTDTQYF
.	TRBV6-5	TRBJ2-5	CASSYPKRPDSLETQYF
.	TRBV27	TRBJ1-5	CASSFAGENQPQHF
.	TRBV9	TRBJ2-7	CASSPRTGAFYEQYF
.	TRBV20-1	TRBJ2-3	CSALVMGTGRATDTQYF
.	TRBV16	TRBJ1-2	CASSPIEGYGYTF
.	TRBV9	TRBJ2-1	CASIPTSEYNEQFF
.	TRBV25-1	TRBJ1-2	CASSSNLGSGYGYTF
.	TRBV5-1	TRBJ1-6	CASSLEAGSQSPLHF
few	TRBV25-1	TRBJ1-6	CASRSSHSPLHF
.	TRBV6-4	TRBJ2-1	CASSEAGEGYNEQFF
.	TRBV6-6	TRBJ2-6	CASSRQRGTSGANVLTF
.	TRBV4-1	TRBJ1-5	CASGLAGSNQPQHF
.	TRBV7-9	TRBJ2-4	CASSLGQGVVPNIQYF
.	TRBV9	TRBJ1-4	CASSVDSGVGEKLFF
.	TRBV6-1	TRBJ1-2	CASSTTGDPNYGYTF
.	TRBV10-3	TRBJ1-1	CAISDRERTEAFF
.	TRBV21-1	.	CASSKVAAGVGLLIYEQYF
.	TRBV6-5	TRBJ2-1	CASSYPGGTPIAEQFF
.	TRBV7-2	TRBJ2-1	CASSLHGGKSCNEQFF
.	TRBV6-5	TRBJ2-6	CASLPSGANVLTF
few	TRBV29-1	TRBJ1-1	CSVGTGVRSEAFF
.	TRBV25-1	TRBJ1-2	CASSPELGGYTF
.	TRBV20-1	TRBJ2-7	CSARAIGYEQYF
.	TRBV27	TRBJ1-2	CASSSGAVREGYTF
few	TRBV28	TRBJ1-1	CASSPRRGRNTEAFF
.	TRBV7-2	TRBJ2-1	CASSLDSSGGHNEQFF
.	TRBV6-6	TRBJ1-1	CASRPGQGETEAFF
.	TRBV20-1	TRBJ2-7	CSARGSGTDSYEQYF
.	TRBV12-3/TRBV12-4	TRBJ1-2	CASSVRGVTGDYGYTF
.	TRBV6-1	TRBJ2-4	CASLGNLAKNIQYF
.	TRBV12-3/TRBV12-4	TRBJ2-3	CASSLGIRDTQYF
.	TRBV5-1	TRBJ2-1	CASSHLREPSYNEQFF
.	TRBV6-1	.	CASSYSWGDSYEQYF
.	TRBV20-1	TRBJ1-2	CSATQGYTF
.	TRBV12-3/TRBV12-4	TRBJ1-2	CASNPTDSFNYGYTF
.	TRBV14	TRBJ2-2	CASSPRTEANTGELFF
.	TRBV29-1	TRBJ2-3	CSVEGQGSTDTQYF
.	TRBV6-2/TRBV6-3	TRBJ2-7	CASSYEAGGVSYEQYF
.	TRBV5-1	TRBJ2-5	CASSPGGGKETQYF
.	TRBV7-6	TRBJ2-7	CASSLAPRSSDEQYF
.	TRBV4-1	TRBJ2-7	CASSQGEGPYYEQYF
.	TRBV9	TRBJ1-2	CASSVLTGQGYTF
.	TRBV30	TRBJ1-1	CAWSDLNTEAFF